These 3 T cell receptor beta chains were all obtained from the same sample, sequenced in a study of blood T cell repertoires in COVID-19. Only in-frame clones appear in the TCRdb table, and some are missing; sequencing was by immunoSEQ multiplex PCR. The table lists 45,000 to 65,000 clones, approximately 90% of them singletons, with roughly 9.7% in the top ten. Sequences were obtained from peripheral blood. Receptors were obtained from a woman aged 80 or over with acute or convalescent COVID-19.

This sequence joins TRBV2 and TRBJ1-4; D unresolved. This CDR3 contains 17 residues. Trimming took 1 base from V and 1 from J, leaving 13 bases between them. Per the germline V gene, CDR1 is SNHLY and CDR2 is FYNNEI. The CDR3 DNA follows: TGTGCCAGCAGTGAAGAGGCGCGAGCGGTAACTAATGAAAAACTGTTTTTT. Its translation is CASSEEARAVTNEKLFF.

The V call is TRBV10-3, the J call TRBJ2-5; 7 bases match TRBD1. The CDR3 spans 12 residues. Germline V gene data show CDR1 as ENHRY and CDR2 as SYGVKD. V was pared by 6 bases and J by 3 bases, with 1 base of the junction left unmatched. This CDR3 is CAISDREETQYF. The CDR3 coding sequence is TGTGCCATCAGCGACAGGGAAGAGACCCAGTACTTC.

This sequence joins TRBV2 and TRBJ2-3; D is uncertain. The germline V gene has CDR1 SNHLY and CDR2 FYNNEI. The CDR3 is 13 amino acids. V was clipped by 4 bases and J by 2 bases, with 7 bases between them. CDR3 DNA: TGTGCCAGCAGTGCACGAGCCACAGATACGCAGTATTTT. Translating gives CASSARATDTQYF.